The clone carrying this TCR beta chain was seen a single time. Its antigen remains unknown. The sample comes from a study of cytomegalovirus exposure and HLA in healthy donors. The study, taken as a whole, reports: Cytomegalovirus-associated status was assigned to about 160 TCR beta chains.

Trimming removed 4 bases from V and 1 base from J, with 8 bases in between. This CDR3 is built from 12 residues. Germline V CDR1 and CDR2: SQVTM, ANQGSEA. Measured with immunoSEQ multiplex PCR; TCRdb has only the in-frame clones, and not every one. Of about 350,000 clones in the sample, about nine tenths are singletons; the top ten hold about 1%. The sequence was collected from a woman aged 25 to 45 in good health and CMV-seropositive. This chain joins TRBV29-1 and TRBJ2-7; no clear D. Sequenced input: PBMCs. In DNA form, the CDR3 reads TGCAGCGTTGTGGTCATGTCCTACGAGCAGTACTTC. Translation gives CSVVVMSYEQYF.